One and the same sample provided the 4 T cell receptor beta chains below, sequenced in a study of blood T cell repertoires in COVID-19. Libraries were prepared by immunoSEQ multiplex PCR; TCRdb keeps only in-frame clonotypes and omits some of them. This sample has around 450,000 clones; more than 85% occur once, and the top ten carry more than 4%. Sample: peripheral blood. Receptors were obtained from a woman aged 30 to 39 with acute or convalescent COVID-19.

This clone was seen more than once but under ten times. The CDR3 DNA reads TGCGCCAGCAGCTTGGATAGGCTACTTCAGGGAGGAGGCTACACCTTC. This sequence encodes CASSLDRLLQGGGYTF. J is TRBJ1-2 and V is TRBV5-1, with D perhaps matching TRBD1 (5 bases). Germline V gene data show CDR1 as SGHRS and CDR2 as YFSETQ. There are 16 residues in the CDR3. V lost 0 bases, J lost 8 bases, and 20 bases lay in between.

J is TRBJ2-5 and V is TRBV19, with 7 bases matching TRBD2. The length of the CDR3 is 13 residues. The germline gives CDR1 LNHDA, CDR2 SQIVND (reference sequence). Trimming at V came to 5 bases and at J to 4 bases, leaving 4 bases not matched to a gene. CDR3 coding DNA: TGTGCCAGTAGTCTGTCTAGCGGAGAGACCCAGTACTTC. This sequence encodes CASSLSSGETQYF.

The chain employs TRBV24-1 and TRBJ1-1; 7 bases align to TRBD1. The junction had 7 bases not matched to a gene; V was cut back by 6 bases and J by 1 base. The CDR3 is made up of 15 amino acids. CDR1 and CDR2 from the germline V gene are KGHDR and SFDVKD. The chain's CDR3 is CATSTPGGSNTEAFF. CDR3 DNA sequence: TGTGCCACCAGTACTCCAGGGGGGTCGAACACTGAAGCTTTCTTT.

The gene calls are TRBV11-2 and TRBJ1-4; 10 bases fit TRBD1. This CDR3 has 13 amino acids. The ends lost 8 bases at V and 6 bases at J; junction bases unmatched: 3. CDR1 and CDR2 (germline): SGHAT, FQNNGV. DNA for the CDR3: TGTGCCAGCCAGGGACAGGGGTATGAAAAACTGTTTTTT. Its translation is CASQGQGYEKLFF.